Listed here are 20 T cell receptor beta chains from one sample, sequenced in a study of CD8+CD57+ T cells in acquired aplastic anemia. Both TCR beta VDJ combination and CDR3 sequence profiling were carried out. Genomic DNA was the template for this profiling. Each CDR3 protein gets one entry after TCRdb re-called the reads with MiXCR. In the table there are some 82,000 distinct CDR3 sequences, over 35% of which are singletons. Sequencing was performed on sorted CD4+, CD8+, or CD8+CD57+ T cells (not recorded which) from PBMCs. All receptors come from a human donor in good health, serving as a control.

Notes on this clonotype: A read error may explain this, as a much larger clone is one base away. The chain couples TRBV9 to TRBJ1-1, with unresolved D. Trimming removed 3 bases from V and 5 bases from J, with 14 bases in between. CDR1 and CDR2 (germline): SGDLS, YYNGEE. The CDR3 runs 14 residues. The CDR3 bases are TGTGCCAGCAGCGCCTGCACTAGAGAAACTGAAGCTTTCTTT. It encodes CASSACTRETEAFF.

This clonotype was counted a few times. The chain links TRBV15 to TRBJ2-1; D gene ambiguous. From germline, CDR1 is LNHNV and CDR2 YYDKDF (reference sequence). The CDR3 contains 10 residues. V lost 1 base, J lost 11 bases, and 3 bases lay in between. CDR3 nucleotide sequence: TGTGCCACCAGCAGAGTAAAGCAGTTCTTC. Amino acids: CATSRVKQFF.

The chain couples TRBV27 to TRBJ2-7; 7 bases fit TRBD2. V gave up 4 bases and J gave up 5 bases; unmatched junction bases: 8. Germline CDR1 reads MNHEY; CDR2 reads SMNVEV (reference sequence). This CDR3 spans 14 amino acids. The CDR3 loop is CASSYARLAHEQYF. CDR3 bases: TGTGCCAGCAGTTACGCGCGACTAGCCCACGAGCAGTACTTC.

This clonotype turned up a few times. The chain combines TRBV6-1 with TRBJ1-2, with D possibly being TRBD1 (5 bases). This CDR3 contains 18 residues. V shed 2 bases and J shed 2 bases, with 21 bases lying between them. Per germline, CDR1 MNHNS and CDR2 SASEGT. In nucleotides, the CDR3 is TGTGCCAGCAGTGAACTGAGAGGGGTTGGGAGACAGAACTATGGCTACACCTTC. Protein: CASSELRGVGRQNYGYTF.

Many counts were recorded for this clonotype. The chain joins TRBV2 to TRBJ2-3, with 8 bases fitting TRBD1. CDR1 SNHLY and CDR2 FYNNEI come from the germline V gene. The CDR3 contains 17 residues. Unmatched junction bases numbered 10, after V lost 5 bases and J lost 0 bases. CDR3 region: CASSPTGEIASTDTQYF. In nucleotides, the CDR3 is TGTGCCAGCAGTCCGACAGGGGAGATTGCTAGCACAGATACGCAGTATTTT.

The table lists this clonotype with many counts. V usage is TRBV15 and J usage is TRBJ2-3, with unresolved D. This CDR3 is built from 14 residues. Germline CDR1 reads LNHNV; CDR2 reads YYDKDF (reference sequence). V was trimmed by 9 bases and J by 2 bases, leaving 15 bases between them. CDR3: CATSGPVFTDTQYF. CDR3 nucleotides: TGTGCCACATCCGGCCCCGTCTTCACAGATACGCAGTATTTT.

This clonotype was picked up many times. This rearrangement joins TRBV24-1 to TRBJ2-1, with a weak D call TRBD2 (5 bases). The CDR3 spans 13 residues. The germline CDR1 and CDR2 sequences are KGHDR and SFDVKD. Trimming left V 7 bases short and J 7 bases short, with 13 bases between. CDR3 coding DNA: TGTGCCACCAGAGGTAGAAGGGAGAATGAGCAGTTCTTC. Encoded protein: CATRGRRENEQFF.

There are many counts of this clonotype. The chain is built from TRBV20-1 and TRBJ2-1; D not resolved. The V gene lost 2 bases and the J gene lost 8 bases, with 10 bases spanning the gap. The CDR3 spans 12 residues. From germline, CDR1 is DFQATT and CDR2 SNEGSKA (reference sequence). The CDR3 region is CSARLGHDEQFF. The DNA of the CDR3 is TGCAGTGCTAGACTCGGGCATGATGAGCAGTTCTTC.

This clonotype was observed a few times. The chain has TRBV6-2 or TRBV6-3 and TRBJ2-7, with a weak D call TRBD2 (5 bases). Germline CDR1 is MNHEY and CDR2 is SVGEGT. The CDR3 length is 13 residues. Trimming cost V 4 bases and J 3 bases, with 10 bases left between them. The CDR3 region has the DNA TGTGCCAGCAGTTTAGAGGGAAACTACGAGCAGTACTTC. Translating gives CASSLEGNYEQYF.

A few counts support this clonotype. This chain connects TRBV18 to TRBJ2-1, with D possibly being TRBD2 (6 bases). Germline V gene lookup returns CDR1 KGHSH and CDR2 LQKENI. Between the trimmed V and J ends, which lost 3 bases and 0 bases, there was a span of 12 bases. This CDR3 spans 16 amino acids. The CDR3 region is CASSPPSSASYNEQFF. As DNA, the CDR3 is TGTGCCAGCTCACCGCCCTCTAGCGCCTCCTACAATGAGCAGTTCTTC.

The gene calls are TRBV29-1 and TRBJ1-2, with D perhaps TRBD1 (5 bases). V dropped 6 bases and J dropped 7 bases, with 24 bases sitting between them. In germline, CDR1 is SQVTM, CDR2 ANQGSEA. The CDR3 contains 15 residues. The DNA for the CDR3 is TGCAGCGTCTCCGGGACCGGCGGTATAAAGAGTGGCTACACCTTC. Translated, it gives CSVSGTGGIKSGYTF. Full variable domain (remainder filled in from reference TRBV29-1 and TRBJ1-2): SAVISQKPSRDICQRGTSLTIQCQVDSQVTMMFWYRQQPGQSLTLIATANQGSEATYESGFVIDKFPISRPNLTFSTLTVSNMSPEDSSIYLCSVSGTGGIKSGYTFGSGTRLTVV.

This clonotype was seen a handful of times. The gene calls are TRBV27 and TRBJ2-7, with D possibly TRBD1 on 5 matching bases. The CDR3 contains 17 residues. CDR1 and CDR2 (germline): MNHEY, SMNVEV (reference sequence). Trimming removed 6 bases at V and 0 bases at J, with 21 bases between. CDR3 coding DNA: TGTGCCAGCAGCCCTTTACTCCCGGAGACAGACTCCTACGAGCAGTACTTC. Encoded protein: CASSPLLPETDSYEQYF.

On this clonotype itself: This may be a read error, as it is one base from a much larger clone. J is TRBJ2-7 and V is TRBV5-5; no clear D gene. V shed 3 bases and J shed 3 bases, with 13 bases lying between them. CDR3 size: 14 residues. The germline CDR1 and CDR2 sequences are SGHKS and YYEKEE (reference sequence). CDR3 loop: CASSSPGSLYEQYF. CDR3 nucleotides: TGTGCCAGCAGCTCACCCGGCAGTCTCTACGAGCAGTACTTC.

Concerning this clonotype: Its ends do not fully match the called genes, so a read error is possible. J is TRBJ1-5 and V is TRBV2; 12 nucleotides align to TRBD1. Germline lookup yields CDR1 SNHLY and CDR2 FYNNEI. The CDR3 sequence is 12 residues long. CDR3 region: CASSVVRDRGQF. The CDR3 nucleotides read TGTGCCAGCAGCGTAGTACGGGACAGGGGGCAATTT.

This clonotype has ten or more counts. The V call is TRBV2, the J call TRBJ2-6; D unclear. The CDR3 totals 12 residues. Trimming took 7 bases from V and 2 from J, leaving 3 bases between them. Germline lookup yields CDR1 SNHLY and CDR2 FYNNEI. The CDR3 DNA reads TGTGCCAGCACCGCTGGGGCCAACGTCCTGACTTTC. It translates to CASTAGANVLTF.

In the case of this clonotype: This may stem from a read error, because a much larger clone lies one nucleotide away. The CDR3 DNA sequence: TGCAGTGCTCCGGCACCGAATGAGCAGTTCTTC. It encodes CSAPAPNEQFF. V usage is TRBV29-1 and J usage is TRBJ2-1; D unclear. CDR1 is SQVTM, CDR2 ANQGSEA, per germline. There are 11 residues in the CDR3.

Details on this clonotype: An end of the junction differs from the germline gene, which may be a read error. This chain connects TRBV20-1 to TRBJ1-1, with D unclear. In germline, CDR1 is DFQATT, CDR2 SNEGSKA (reference sequence). CDR3 length: 13 residues. CDR3 DNA sequence: TGCGGTGCTAGCGACTGGGGAAACACTGAAGCTTTCTTC. Residues: CGASDWGNTEAFF.

A remark on this clonotype: This sequence may be a read error, since a much larger clone differs from it by one base. The V gene is TRBV6-4, the J gene TRBJ2-2; D ambiguous. CDR3 size: 13 residues. Looked up from germline, CDR1 is MRHNA and CDR2 is SNTAGT. The CDR3 sequence: CASNDSNTGELFF. CDR3 bases: TGTGCCAGCAATGACTCTAACACCGGGGAGCTGTTTTTT.

This clonotype occurred many times. The chain uses TRBV15 and TRBJ2-3; a weak D match, TRBD2 (7 bases). The germline V and J ends were trimmed by 0 bases and 4 bases, with 14 bases remaining between them. The CDR3 contains 16 residues. Germline CDR1 is LNHNV and CDR2 is YYDKDF (reference sequence). CDR3 in DNA: TGTGCCACCAGCAGAGATAGGGGGGGTGGCGCAGATACGCAGTATTTT. It is translated as CATSRDRGGGADTQYF.

The sample holds many counts of this clonotype. V gene TRBV27 combines with J gene TRBJ1-2; D is unclear. The germline V gene encodes CDR1 MNHEY and CDR2 SMNVEV (reference sequence). The CDR3 covers 12 residues. The V end lost 4 bases, the J end lost 7 bases, and 10 bases lay between the germline ends. CDR3 in DNA: TGTGCCAGCAGTTCCCCCGGATCTGGCTACACCTTC. Amino acid sequence: CASSSPGSGYTF.